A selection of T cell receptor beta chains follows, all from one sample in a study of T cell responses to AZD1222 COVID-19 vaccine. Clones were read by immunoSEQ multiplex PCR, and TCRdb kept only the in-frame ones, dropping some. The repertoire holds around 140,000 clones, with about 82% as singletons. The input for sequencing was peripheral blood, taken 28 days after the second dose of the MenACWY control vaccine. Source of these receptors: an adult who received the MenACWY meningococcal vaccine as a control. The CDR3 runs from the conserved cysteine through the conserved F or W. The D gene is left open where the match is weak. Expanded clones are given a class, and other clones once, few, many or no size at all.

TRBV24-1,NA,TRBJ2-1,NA,TGTGCCACCCTCGGGGGGCAGAAAAACAATGAGCAGTTCTTC,CATLGGQKNNEQFF
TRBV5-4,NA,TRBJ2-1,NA,TGTGCCAGCAGCTTGGAGGGTATAGCACCCCAATTTTACAATGAGCAGTTCTTC,CASSLEGIAPQFYNEQFF
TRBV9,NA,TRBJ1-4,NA,TGTGCCAGCAGCGTAGGGGTAACCCTTGCAACTAATGAAAAACTGTTTTTT,CASSVGVTLATNEKLFF
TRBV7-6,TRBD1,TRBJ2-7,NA,TGTGCCAGCAGCAGACAGGGGTTCGAGCAGTACTTC,CASSRQGFEQYF
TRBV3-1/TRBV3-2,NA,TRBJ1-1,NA,TGTGCCAGCAGCCAAGGGGGCAGAGTCGGTGAAGCTTTCTTT,CASSQGGRVGEAFF
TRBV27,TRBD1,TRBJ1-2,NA,TGTGCCAGCAGTTTCAGGGGGGCGGCAAATAACTATGGCTACACCTTC,CASSFRGAANNYGYTF
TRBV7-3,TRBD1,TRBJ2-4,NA,TGTGCCAGCAGCGGATCGGGACAGGGGGAAAACATTCAGTACTTC,CASSGSGQGENIQYF
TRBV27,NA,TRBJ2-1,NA,TGTGCCAGCAGTCCTGTCAGGGTCAGTGAGCAGTTCTTC,CASSPVRVSEQFF
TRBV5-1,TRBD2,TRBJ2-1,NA,TGCGCCAGCAGCTTGGCAAGCGGGAGGGCCTGGAATGAGCAGTTCTTC,CASSLASGRAWNEQFF
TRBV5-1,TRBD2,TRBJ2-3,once,TGCGCCAGCAGCTTGGCGACTAGCGCGGATACGCAGTATTTT,CASSLATSADTQYF
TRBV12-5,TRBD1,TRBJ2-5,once,TGTGCTAGTGGTTTCGGACAGGGTGAAAGGAACTTC,CASGFGQGERNF
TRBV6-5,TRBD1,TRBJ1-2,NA,TGTGCCAGCAGTTCCTCTTACGGGACAGCCTCCTTC,CASSSSYGTASF
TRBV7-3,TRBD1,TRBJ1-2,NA,TGTGCCAGCAGCCAGGGACAGAACTATGGCTACACCTTC,CASSQGQNYGYTF
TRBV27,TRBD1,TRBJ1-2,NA,TGTGCCAGCAGTTTATCCGGGACAGGGTCAGGTGGCTACACCTTC,CASSLSGTGSGGYTF
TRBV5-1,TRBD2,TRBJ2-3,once,TGCGCCAGCAGAGATGGGACTAGCGGGAGAACAGATACGCAGTATTTT,CASRDGTSGRTDTQYF
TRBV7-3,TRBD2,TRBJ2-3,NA,TGTGCCAGCAGCTCGGGACTAGCGGGAGGGTACGATACGCAGTATTTT,CASSSGLAGGYDTQYF
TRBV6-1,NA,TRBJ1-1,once,TGTGCCAGCAGTGACACGACGGAGTATGAAGCTTTCTTT,CASSDTTEYEAFF
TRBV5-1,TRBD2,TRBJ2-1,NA,TGCGCCAGCAGCTTGTCAGCGGGGGTGAGCAATGAGCAGTTCTTC,CASSLSAGVSNEQFF
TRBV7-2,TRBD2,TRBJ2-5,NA,TGTGCCAGCAGCTTAGGGTCAGGGAGGGGTCAAGAGACCCAGTACTTC,CASSLGSGRGQETQYF
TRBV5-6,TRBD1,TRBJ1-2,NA,TGTGCCAGCAGCCTAGGGACAGGGTATGGCTACACCTTC,CASSLGTGYGYTF
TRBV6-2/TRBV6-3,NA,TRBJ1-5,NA,TGTGCCAGCAGTTACCCGGTCTCGGGCAGAACCAACAATCAGCCCCAGCATTTT,CASSYPVSGRTNNQPQHF
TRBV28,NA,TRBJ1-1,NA,TGTGCCAGCAGTTTGACAGGCTTGAACACTGAAGCTTTCTTT,CASSLTGLNTEAFF
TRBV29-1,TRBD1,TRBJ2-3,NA,TGCAGCGTTGTTCGACAGGGGGACCATACAGATACGCAGTATTTT,CSVVRQGDHTDTQYF
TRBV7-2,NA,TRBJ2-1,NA,TGTGCCAGCACCCTTGATACCAATGAGCAGTTCTTC,CASTLDTNEQFF
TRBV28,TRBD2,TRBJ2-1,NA,TGTGCCAGCAGTGGGACTAGCGGGGGGCCTCTCTACAATGAGCAGTTCTTC,CASSGTSGGPLYNEQFF
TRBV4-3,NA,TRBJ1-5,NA,TGCGCCAGCAGCCAAGTACGACAGCAGCCCCAGCATTTT,CASSQVRQQPQHF
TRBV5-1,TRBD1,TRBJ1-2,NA,TGCGCCAGCAGCTTGGCCCCGGGACAGAGGAACTATGGCTACACCTTC,CASSLAPGQRNYGYTF
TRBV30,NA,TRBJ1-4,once,TGTGCCTGGAGTGACCCTTCAGGAACATATACGGAAAAACTGTTTTTT,CAWSDPSGTYTEKLFF
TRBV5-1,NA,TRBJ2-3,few,TGCGCCAGCAGCTTGGGGGGTGGGAGAGGATTCACAGATACGCAGTATTTT,CASSLGGGRGFTDTQYF
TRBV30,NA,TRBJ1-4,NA,TGTGCCTGGAGTGTGAATAGTGAAAAACTGTTTTTT,CAWSVNSEKLFF
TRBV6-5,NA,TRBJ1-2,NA,TGTGCCAGCAGTCGACAGCTGGGTGGCTACACCTTC,CASSRQLGGYTF
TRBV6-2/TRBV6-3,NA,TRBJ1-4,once,TGTGCCAGCAGTTACTCGCCGACGGGTGAAAAACTGTTTTTT,CASSYSPTGEKLFF
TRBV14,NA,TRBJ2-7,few,TGTGCCAGCAGCCAGGGACGGAATTCCTACGAGCAGTACTTC,CASSQGRNSYEQYF
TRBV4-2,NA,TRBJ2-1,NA,TGTGCCAGCAGCCAAGATCCCCGGGAGTGGGGTAATGAGCAGTTCTTC,CASSQDPREWGNEQFF
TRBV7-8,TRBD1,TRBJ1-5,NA,TGTGCCAGCAGCCCCACAGGGGGGATCAATCAGCCCCAGCATTTT,CASSPTGGINQPQHF
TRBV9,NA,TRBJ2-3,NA,TGTGCCAGCAGCCCCCATGGCGATACGCAGTATTTT,CASSPHGDTQYF